This TCR beta chain was found in a study of Ad26.COV2.S vaccination and SARS-CoV-2 variants. Study context: The COV1001 Ad26.COV2.S trial arm included the donor. Intramuscular Ad26.COV2.S doses were given once or twice, 56 days apart.

Treatment reported: around 19 received Ad26.COV2.S at low or high dose, single or two shots; five or six received placebo; per-sample allocation not given. Sampling was performed 63 days after the first vaccine or placebo injection. Cohort 1b enrolled adults aged 18-55 years in Boston. The CDR3 contains 14 residues. Trimming took 2 bases from V and 3 from J, leaving 8 bases between them. The germline V gene has CDR1 SNHLY and CDR2 FYNNEI. Generated by immunoSEQ multiplex PCR, the TCRdb table keeps only in-frame clones and is missing some. The sample includes about 350,000 clones, approximately 86% of them seen just once.

V usage is TRBV2 and J usage is TRBJ1-5; D remains ambiguous. The clonotype comes from a person aged 18-60 years who received the Ad26.COV2.S COVID-19 vaccine or a placebo. The sequences come from peripheral blood, collected in a trial of Ad26.COV2.S vaccine versus placebo. The CDR3 nucleotides are TGTGCCAGCAGTGAACGACACAACAATCAGCCCCAGCATTTT. It specifies CASSERHNNQPQHF.